Reported below is one TCR beta chain. The antigen is unknown. Germline assignment: CDR1 DFQATT and CDR2 SNEGSKA (reference sequence). The CDR3 covers 11 residues. V lost 2 bases to trimming and J lost 4 bases, with 5 bases between them. This sample stems from a study of cytomegalovirus exposure and HLA in healthy donors. Study results and caveats: The CMV antigen specificity of a few CMV-associated chains was confirmed through in vitro analysis.

Using immunoSEQ multiplex PCR, the repertoire was profiled, and TCRdb retains in-frame clones only, with some absent. The sample carries over 150,000 clones, roughly four fifths recorded once. The chain has TRBV20-1 and TRBJ2-5; D unclear. The sequence was obtained from a woman younger than 30 in good health and CMV-seropositive. The material sequenced was PBMCs. For the CDR3, the DNA is TGCAGTGCTAGAATAGCAGAGACCCAGTACTTC. It translates to CSARIAETQYF.